These T cell receptor beta chains were read from a single sample in a study of Ad26.COV2.S vaccination and SARS-CoV-2 variants. The repertoire was sequenced with immunoSEQ multiplex PCR; TCRdb's copy has only in-frame clones and lacks some. The profile shows 440,000 or so clones, over 80% of them singletons. The source was peripheral blood, collected in a trial of Ad26.COV2.S vaccine versus placebo. The source of these receptors is a person between 18 and 65 years old who received the Ad26.COV2.S COVID-19 vaccine or a placebo. Each CDR3 is given with its conserved first and last residue. A D gene is named only where the DNA matches it firmly. A clone size is listed for some rows: how often the clone was seen (once, few, many), or a class if it is expanded.

>NA|TRBV18|TRBD1|TRBJ2-7
TGTGCCAGCTCACCATTATTACAGGGGGCAACCTACGAGCAGTACTTC
CASSPLLQGATYEQYF
>NA|TRBV5-1|NA|TRBJ1-1
TGCGCCAGCAATCTGGCACCGGGAGTGAGCACTGAAGCTTTCTTT
CASNLAPGVSTEAFF
>NA|TRBV10-1|TRBD2|TRBJ2-5
TGCGCCAGCAGTAGCGGGGGGGCCGGCGAGACCCAGTACTTC
CASSSGGAGETQYF
>NA|TRBV19|TRBD1|TRBJ2-7
TGTGCCAGTAGCCCTACCATCGGACAGGGTTACTACGAGCAGTACTTC
CASSPTIGQGYYEQYF
>NA|TRBV6-5|NA|TRBJ1-2
TGTGCCAGCAGTTACATGACAGATTATGGCTACACCTTC
CASSYMTDYGYTF
>NA|TRBV6-6|NA|TRBJ2-5
TGTGCCAGCAGAAAATACGGGACATACCAAGAGACCCAGTACTTC
CASRKYGTYQETQYF
>NA|TRBV11-2|NA|TRBJ1-3
TGTGCCAGCAGCTTTTCTCGCCAGGGGACTGGAAACACCATATATTTT
CASSFSRQGTGNTIYF
>NA|TRBV7-8|NA|TRBJ1-2
TGTGCCAGCAGCAGAGGGTGGTCGAACTATGGCTACACCTTC
CASSRGWSNYGYTF
>NA|TRBV9|TRBD2|TRBJ2-1
TGTGCCAGCAGCGGGACTAGCGGGACTTACAATGAGCAGTTCTTC
CASSGTSGTYNEQFF
>NA|TRBV4-3|TRBD2|TRBJ2-1
TGCGCCAGCAGCCCTTCGGGGGGGCTGGGTGAGCAGTTCTTC
CASSPSGGLGEQFF
>once|TRBV7-2|TRBD2|TRBJ2-7
TGTGCCAGCAGCTTAGCTAGCGGGTCCTACGAGCAGTACTTC
CASSLASGSYEQYF
>NA|TRBV7-2|NA|TRBJ2-2
TGTGCCAGCAGCTTAGCAGCCAGTACAAACACCGGGGAGCTGTTTTTT
CASSLAASTNTGELFF
>NA|TRBV7-2|TRBD1|TRBJ2-1
TGTGCCAGCAGCTACCGGGACAGGCTTTACAATGAGCAGTTCTTC
CASSYRDRLYNEQFF
>NA|TRBV6-5|NA|TRBJ1-2
TGTGCCAGCAGTTCCCCCGCTGGGGTCGACTATGGCTACACCTTC
CASSSPAGVDYGYTF
>NA|TRBV5-8|NA|TRBJ2-5
TGTGCCAGCAGCTTTTCGGGACTGGAGTACTTC
CASSFSGLEYF